These 17 T cell receptor beta chains came from one sample sequenced in a study of T-cell reconstitution after alpha-beta-depleted transplantation in children. During its preparation, the TCRbeta library received unique molecular identifiers. Each CDR3 protein gets one entry after TCRdb re-called the PCR reads with MiXCR. The table shows 450,000 to 550,000 distinct CDR3 sequences, with roughly 11% occurring only once. Sequenced here: PBMCs, mostly from graft donor cells, sampled 180 days after TCRalphabeta/CD19-depleted stem cell transplant. The source of these receptors is a female patient aged 2 to 10 who had a stem cell transplant for aplastic anemia, so the T cells may come from the graft donor.

The V and J genes are TRBV7-2 and TRBJ1-4; maybe TRBD1 (6 bases). The V gene's germline CDR1 is SGHTA and CDR2 FQGNSA. V was pared by 5 bases and J by 2 bases, with 15 bases between. There are 16 residues in the CDR3. CDR3 DNA sequence: TGTGCCAGCAGCGCCCACAGGGTTCCCACTAATGAAAAACTGTTTTTT. This translates into CASSAHRVPTNEKLFF.

The chain uses TRBV3-1 and TRBJ2-7; D is unclear. The length of the CDR3 is 11 residues. Germline-derived CDR1 and CDR2 are LGHDT and YNNKEL (reference sequence). The germline V and J ends were trimmed by 1 base and 3 bases, with 1 base remaining between them. The CDR3 spells CASSQGYEQYV. As DNA, the CDR3 is TGTGCCAGCAGCCAAGGCTACGAGCAGTACGTC.

This clonotype was counted between two and nine times. This chain links TRBV7-9 with TRBJ2-1; D remains unclear. Deletions cut 1 base from V and 2 bases from J, with 3 bases between. The length of the CDR3 is 13 residues. Germline CDR1 is SEHNR and CDR2 is FQNEAQ (reference sequence). CDR3 DNA: TGTGCCAGCAGCTTAGAGCCCTACAATGAGCAGTTCTTC. It yields the protein CASSLEPYNEQFF.

This clonotype was observed many times. The chain has TRBV5-1 and TRBJ2-2; D remains ambiguous. CDR3 length equals 12 residues. Germline-derived CDR1 and CDR2 are SGHRS and YFSETQ. Trimming cost V 4 bases and J 1 base, with 2 bases left between them. CDR3 in amino acids: CASSQNTGELFF. CDR3 DNA: TGCGCCAGCAGCCAGAACACCGGGGAGCTGTTTTTT.

This clonotype showed up just a few times. This rearrangement joins TRBV12-3 or TRBV12-4 to TRBJ1-1; maybe TRBD1 (6 bases). This CDR3 is 18 amino acids long. Trimming cost V 5 bases and J 1 base, with 23 bases left between them. CDR3 amino acids: CASSPPTGFPTPNTEAFF. In DNA, the CDR3 is TGTGCCAGCAGTCCGCCGACAGGTTTCCCTACCCCGAACACTGAAGCTTTCTTT.

This clonotype came up a few times. V and J are TRBV19 and TRBJ1-2; no clear D gene. Deletions cut 6 bases from V and 5 bases from J, with 22 bases between. CDR1 is LNHDA and CDR2 is SQIVND in the germline V gene (reference sequence). This CDR3 contains 16 residues. This CDR3 reads CASSHPRHPSVYGYTF. The CDR3 region has the DNA TGTGCCAGTAGCCACCCCCGGCATCCAAGCGTGTATGGCTACACCTTC.

The gene calls are TRBV12-3 or TRBV12-4 and TRBJ1-2, with D possibly matching TRBD1 (6 bases). The CDR3 spans 13 residues. Trimming shortened V by 4 bases and J by 5 bases, and 11 bases separated the two germline ends. The CDR3 nucleotides are TGTGCCAGCAGTTCAGGGGCACTGTATGGCTACACCTTC. Its protein is CASSSGALYGYTF.

This clonotype appeared a few times. CDR3 coding DNA: TGTGCCAGCAGCTTAATGGGGGGATTCACAGATACGCAGTATTTT. Encoded protein: CASSLMGGFTDTQYF. The V and J genes are TRBV7-9 and TRBJ2-3, with D perhaps TRBD2 (6 bases). In germline, CDR1 is SEHNR, CDR2 FQNEAQ (reference sequence). The CDR3 length is 15 residues. V was trimmed by 2 bases and J by 2 bases, leaving 11 bases between them.

V is TRBV7-3 and J is TRBJ2-3, with D possibly matching TRBD2 (6 bases). The CDR3 extends over 15 amino acids. The V gene lost 0 bases and the J gene lost 5 bases, with 12 bases spanning the gap. The germline gives CDR1 SGHTA, CDR2 FQGTGA. Here the CDR3 DNA reads TGTGCCAGCAGCTTAACCGGGACTTTCGTAGATACGCAGTATTTT. This sequence encodes CASSLTGTFVDTQYF.

This clonotype was counted a few times. The rearrangement links TRBV20-1 to TRBJ2-7; D gene unclear. The ends were cut back, 1 base at V and 2 bases at J, with 9 bases in the middle. This CDR3 has 13 amino acids. Germline CDR1 is DFQATT and CDR2 is SNEGSKA (reference sequence). CDR3 DNA sequence: TGCAGTGCTAGAGGGCGGAGAGCCTACGAGCAGTACTTC. Its translation is CSARGRRAYEQYF.

The chain joins TRBV6-2 or TRBV6-3 to TRBJ1-1; no clear D. The CDR3 is 13 residues long. The V gene's germline CDR1 is MNHEY and CDR2 SVGEGT. V lost 8 bases and J 0 bases, leaving 10 bases between the germline ends. The CDR3 DNA reads as TGTGCCAGCTCAGACGTAATGAACACTGAAGCTTTCTTT. Its translation is CASSDVMNTEAFF.

This clonotype was counted a few times. The DNA of the CDR3 is TGTGCCAGCAGCCCGCGCCTGGGACACCGGAGCTCTGGAAACACCATATATTTT. This gives the protein CASSPRLGHRSSGNTIYF. The chain joins TRBV11-2 to TRBJ1-3, with D perhaps TRBD1 (6 bases). The CDR3 covers 18 residues. The V gene's germline CDR1 is SGHAT and CDR2 FQNNGV. V gave up 5 bases and J gave up 0 bases, with 20 bases separating them.

V gene TRBV9 combines with J gene TRBJ2-4, with D possibly TRBD2 on 6 matching bases. The CDR3 totals 19 residues. Germline V gene lookup returns CDR1 SGDLS and CDR2 YYNGEE. Trimming removed 0 bases at V and 2 bases at J, with 21 bases between. The CDR3 reads CASSVELGTQESTKNIQYF. CDR3 nucleotides: TGTGCCAGCAGCGTAGAATTGGGGACTCAGGAATCAACCAAAAACATTCAGTACTTC.

The chain employs TRBV28 and TRBJ2-7; D is undetermined. V dropped 5 bases and J dropped 3 bases, with 8 bases sitting between them. The CDR3 spans 12 residues. The germline gives CDR1 MDHEN, CDR2 SYDVKM. CDR3 protein: CASSRHGYEQYV. The DNA of the CDR3 is TGTGCCAGCAGTCGACACGGCTACGAGCAGTACGTC.

The table lists this clonotype with a few counts. This rearrangement joins TRBV19 to TRBJ2-5, with 11 bases matching TRBD2. Germline V gene lookup returns CDR1 LNHDA and CDR2 SQIVND (reference sequence). J gave up 1 base and V 8 bases, and 6 bases lay outside the gene matches. The CDR3 spans 15 residues. CDR3 sequence: CASAGTSGFQETQYF. The CDR3 DNA follows: TGTGCCAGTGCCGGGACTAGCGGCTTCCAAGAGACCCAGTACTTC. Filled out from reference TRBV19 and TRBJ2-5, the complete variable domain reads DGGITQSPKYLFRKEGQNVTLSCEQNLNHDAMYWYRQDPGQGLRLIYYSQIVNDFQKGDIAEGYSVSREKKESFPLTVTSAQKNPTAFYLCASAGTSGFQETQYFGPGTRLLVL.

This chain connects TRBV5-6 to TRBJ2-5; D gene ambiguous. Trimming took 0 bases from V and 3 from J, leaving 12 bases between them. The germline V gene has CDR1 SGHDT and CDR2 YYEEEE. The CDR3 length is 15 residues. The CDR3 reads CASSLERHREETQYF. The CDR3, as DNA: TGTGCCAGCAGCTTGGAACGCCACCGGGAAGAGACCCAGTACTTC.

This clonotype was recorded a few times. The chain uses TRBV2 and TRBJ1-5, with a possible D match to TRBD1 (6 bases). This CDR3 comprises 14 residues. V lost 7 bases, J lost 3 bases, and 13 bases lay in between. In germline, CDR1 is SNHLY, CDR2 FYNNEI. The CDR3 is CASNGGQPNQPQHF. The CDR3, as DNA: TGTGCCAGCAATGGGGGGCAGCCCAATCAGCCCCAGCATTTT.